This T cell receptor beta chain is from a study of blood T cells in healthy people across ages. With a J-beta primer mix and a sample-barcoded 5' primer, a second PCR ran roughly 7 to 11 cycles. TCRdb re-derived calls from the 5' RACE reads in MiXCR, one entry per CDR3 protein. Of hundreds of thousands of distinct CDR3 sequences listed, roughly 40% are singletons. There are a few counts of this clonotype. The antigen remains unidentified. Overall study findings and caveats: TCR beta diversity, measured per million T cells, fell in a roughly linear way with age. Long-lived donors exceeded aged donors in naive CD4+ cells and diversity. Underestimates were what the diversity estimates from one million T cells were considered to be.

V was trimmed by 0 bases and J by 0 bases, leaving 10 bases between them. Germline V CDR1 and CDR2: SGHAT, FQNNGV. The CDR3 consists of 16 residues. The chain links TRBV11-2 to TRBJ2-3; no clear D. This clonotype was sampled from a man between 18 and 35 years old in good health. Sequencing input: blood. CDR3 loop: CASSLDGASSTDTQYF. DNA for the CDR3: TGTGCCAGCAGCTTAGATGGAGCCTCTAGCACAGATACGCAGTATTTT. Using reference TRBV11-2 and TRBJ2-3 for the parts outside the CDR3, the full variable domain is EAGVAQSPRYKIIEKRQSVAFWCNPISGHATLYWYQQILGQGPKLLIQFQNNGVVDDSQLPKDRFSAERLKGVDSTLKIQPAKLEDSAVYLCASSLDGASSTDTQYFGPGTRLTVL.